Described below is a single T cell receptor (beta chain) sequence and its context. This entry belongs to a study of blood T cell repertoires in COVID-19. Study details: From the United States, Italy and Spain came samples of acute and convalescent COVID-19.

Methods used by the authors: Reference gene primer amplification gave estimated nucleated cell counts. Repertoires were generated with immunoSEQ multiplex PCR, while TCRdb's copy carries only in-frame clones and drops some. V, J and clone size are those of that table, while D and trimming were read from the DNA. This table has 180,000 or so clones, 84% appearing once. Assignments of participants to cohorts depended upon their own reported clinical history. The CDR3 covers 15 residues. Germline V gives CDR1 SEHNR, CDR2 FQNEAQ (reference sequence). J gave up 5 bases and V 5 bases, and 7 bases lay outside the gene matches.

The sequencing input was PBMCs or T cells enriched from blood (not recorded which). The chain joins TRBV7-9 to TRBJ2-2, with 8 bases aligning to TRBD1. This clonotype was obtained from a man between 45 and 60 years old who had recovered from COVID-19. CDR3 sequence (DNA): TGTGCCAGCAGCCCCGACGACAGGGGAACCGGGGAGCTGTTTTTT. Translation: CASSPDDRGTGELFF. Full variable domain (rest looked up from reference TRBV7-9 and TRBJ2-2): DTGVSQNPRHKITKRGQNVTFRCDPISEHNRLYWYRQTLGQGPEFLTYFQNEAQLEKSRLLSDRFSAERPKGSFSTLEIQRTEQGDSAMYLCASSPDDRGTGELFFGEGSRLTVL.